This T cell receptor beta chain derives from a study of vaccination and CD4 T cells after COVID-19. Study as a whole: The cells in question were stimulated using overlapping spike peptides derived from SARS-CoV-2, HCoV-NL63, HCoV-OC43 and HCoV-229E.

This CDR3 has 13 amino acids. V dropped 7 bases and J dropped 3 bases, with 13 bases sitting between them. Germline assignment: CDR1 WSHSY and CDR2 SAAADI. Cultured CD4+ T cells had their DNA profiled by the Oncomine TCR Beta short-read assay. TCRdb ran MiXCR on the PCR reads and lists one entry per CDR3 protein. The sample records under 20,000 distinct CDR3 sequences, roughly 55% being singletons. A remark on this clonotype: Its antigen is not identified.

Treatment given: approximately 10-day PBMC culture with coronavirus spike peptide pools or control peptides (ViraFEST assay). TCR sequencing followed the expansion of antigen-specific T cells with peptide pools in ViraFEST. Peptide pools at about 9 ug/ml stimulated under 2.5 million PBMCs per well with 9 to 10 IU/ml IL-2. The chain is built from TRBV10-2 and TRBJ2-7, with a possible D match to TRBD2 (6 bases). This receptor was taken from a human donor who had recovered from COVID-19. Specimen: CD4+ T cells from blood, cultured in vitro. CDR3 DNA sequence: TGCGCCAGCACGAGGTCGACTAGCTACGAGCAGTACTTC. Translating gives CASTRSTSYEQYF.